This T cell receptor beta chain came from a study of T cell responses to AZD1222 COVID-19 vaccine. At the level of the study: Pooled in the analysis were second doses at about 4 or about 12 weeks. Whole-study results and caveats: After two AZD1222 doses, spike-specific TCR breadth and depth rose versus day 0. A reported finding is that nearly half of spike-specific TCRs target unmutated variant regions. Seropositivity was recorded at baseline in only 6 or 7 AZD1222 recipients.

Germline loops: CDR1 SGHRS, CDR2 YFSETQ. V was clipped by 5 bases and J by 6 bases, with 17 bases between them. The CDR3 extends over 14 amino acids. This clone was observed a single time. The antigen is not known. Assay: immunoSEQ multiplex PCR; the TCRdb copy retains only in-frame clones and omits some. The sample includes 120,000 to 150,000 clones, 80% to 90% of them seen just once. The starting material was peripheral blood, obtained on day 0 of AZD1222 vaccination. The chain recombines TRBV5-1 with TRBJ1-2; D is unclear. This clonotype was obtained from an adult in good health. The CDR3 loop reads CASRDGRKLDGYTF. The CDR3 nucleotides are TGCGCCAGCAGGGACGGGAGGAAACTGGATGGCTACACCTTC.